This T cell receptor (beta chain) was sequenced during a study of cytomegalovirus exposure and HLA in healthy donors. The primer mix had 60 Vbeta and 13 Jbeta primers. Data came from immunoSEQ multiplex PCR; TCRdb stores just in-frame clones and leaves some out. This sample has around 150,000 clones, with 82% found just once. Trimming removed 4 bases at V and 7 bases at J, with 7 bases between. This CDR3 has 11 residues. The germline gives CDR1 SGHVT, CDR2 SQSDAQ. The source material was PBMCs. The chain couples TRBV7-4 to TRBJ1-1; D not resolved. The sequence derives from a girl between 5 and 17 years old in good health and CMV-seropositive. This chain's CDR3 is CASSSVREAFF. As DNA, the CDR3 is TGTGCCAGCAGCTCCGTCCGTGAAGCTTTCTTT.